This T cell receptor beta chain stems from a study of shared clonotypes between healthy human individuals. Looking at the study overall: Donors consisted of a couple of women and a few men between 18 and 49. The study's findings and limits: Naive subsets usually exceeded memory subsets in estimated richness. Non-shared clonotypes were found to have lower generation probabilities than the clonotypes that were shared by all four of the sorted-subset donors.

Generated by immunoSEQ multiplex PCR, the TCRdb table keeps only in-frame clones and is missing some. Altogether 2 million to 2.5 million clones are present, approximately 94% being singletons, with the ten largest covering 1% to 1.3%. Terminally differentiated effector memory CD45RA+ cells were excluded from the naive CD8 cells, which were CD45RO-negative and positively selected for CCR7. This clone was recorded once. What it binds is unknown. Sample: naive CD8+ T cells sorted from blood. This sequence was found in a man aged 18 to 30 in good health.

The CDR3 nucleotides are TGTGCCAGCAGCACCTCGGGACTAGCTACCGGGGAGCTGTTTTTT. It encodes CASSTSGLATGELFF. The chain combines TRBV6-5 with TRBJ2-2, with 9 bases that match TRBD2. The CDR3 totals 15 residues. In germline, CDR1 is MNHEY, CDR2 SVGAGI. With 6 bases clipped from V and 5 bases from J, the junction kept 7 bases outside the gene matches.